This T cell receptor (beta chain) was observed in a study of cytomegalovirus exposure and HLA in healthy donors. PCR was performed using 60 Vbeta and 13 Jbeta primers. The method was immunoSEQ multiplex PCR; TCRdb's version includes in-frame clones alone and lacks a portion of them. There are roughly 100,000 clones in the sample; more than 80% occur only once, and approximately 4% lies in the top ten. Findings and caveats of the study: The study put around 180 TCR beta chains on its list as cytomegalovirus-associated. Immune exposure data for these donors was limited to CMV serostatus.

Concerning this clone itself: The antigen is not known.

CDR1 MNHEY and CDR2 SMNVEV come from the germline V gene (reference sequence). This CDR3 has 13 amino acids. V lost 3 bases, J lost 6 bases, and 3 bases stayed unmatched. The clonotype originates from a young man in good health and CMV-seronegative. This chain connects TRBV27 to TRBJ2-7; TRBD1 matches 9 bases. Material for sequencing was PBMCs. In nucleotides, the CDR3 is TGTGCCAGCAGTTTGGACAGGGGCAGCGAGCAGTACTTC. It codes for CASSLDRGSEQYF.